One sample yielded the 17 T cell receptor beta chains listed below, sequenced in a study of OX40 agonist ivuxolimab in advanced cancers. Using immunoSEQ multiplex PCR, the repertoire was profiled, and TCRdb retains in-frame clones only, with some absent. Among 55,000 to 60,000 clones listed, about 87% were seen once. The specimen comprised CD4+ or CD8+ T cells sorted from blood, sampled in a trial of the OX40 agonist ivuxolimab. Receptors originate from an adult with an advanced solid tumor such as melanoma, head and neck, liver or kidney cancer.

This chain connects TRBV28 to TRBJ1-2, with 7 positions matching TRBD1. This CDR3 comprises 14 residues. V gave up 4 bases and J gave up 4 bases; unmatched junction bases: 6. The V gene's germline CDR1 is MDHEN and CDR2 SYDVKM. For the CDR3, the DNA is TGTGCCAGCAGTTCAGGACAGGCCCCCTATGGCTACACCTTC. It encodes CASSSGQAPYGYTF.

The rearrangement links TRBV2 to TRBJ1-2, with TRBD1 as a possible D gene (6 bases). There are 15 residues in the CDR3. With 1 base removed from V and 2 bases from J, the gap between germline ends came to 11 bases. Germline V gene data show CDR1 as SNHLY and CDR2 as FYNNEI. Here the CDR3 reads CASSEVQGLNYGYTF. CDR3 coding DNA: TGTGCCAGCAGTGAAGTTCAGGGGCTGAACTATGGCTACACCTTC.

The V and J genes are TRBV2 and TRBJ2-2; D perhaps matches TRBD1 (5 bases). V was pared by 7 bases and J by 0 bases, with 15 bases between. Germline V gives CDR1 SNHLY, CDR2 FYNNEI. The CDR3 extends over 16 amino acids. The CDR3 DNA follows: TGTGCCAGCATTTTCCAGGGTTTAGCGAACACCGGGGAGCTGTTTTTT. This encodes CASIFQGLANTGELFF.

The CDR3 reads CASSPREGSRLGTEAFF. The CDR3, as DNA: TGTGCCAGCTCACCACGGGAGGGCAGCAGATTGGGCACTGAAGCTTTCTTT. The chain carries TRBV18 and TRBJ1-1; D ambiguous. There are 17 residues in the CDR3. Germline V gives CDR1 KGHSH, CDR2 LQKENI. With 1 base removed from V and 4 bases from J, the gap between germline ends came to 19 bases.

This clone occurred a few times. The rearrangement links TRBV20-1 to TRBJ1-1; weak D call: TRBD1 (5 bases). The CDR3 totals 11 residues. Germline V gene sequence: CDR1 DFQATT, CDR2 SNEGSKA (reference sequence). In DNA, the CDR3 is TGCGGGGGGGGAGGGCCCACTGAAGCTTTCTTT. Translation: CGGGGPTEAFF.

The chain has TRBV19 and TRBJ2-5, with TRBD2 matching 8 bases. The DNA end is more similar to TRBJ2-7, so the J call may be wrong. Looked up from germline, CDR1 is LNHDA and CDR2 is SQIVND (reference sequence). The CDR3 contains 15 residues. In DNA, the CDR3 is TGTGCCAGTAGTATAGACAGCGGGAGCACCTACGAGCAGTACTTC. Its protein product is CASSIDSGSTYEQYF.

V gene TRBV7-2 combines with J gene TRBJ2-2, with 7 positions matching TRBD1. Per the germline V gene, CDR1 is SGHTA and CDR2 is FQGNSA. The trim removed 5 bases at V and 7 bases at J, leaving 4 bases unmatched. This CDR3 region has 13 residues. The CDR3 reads CASSGTGVGELFF. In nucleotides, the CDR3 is TGTGCCAGCAGCGGAACAGGGGTCGGGGAGCTGTTTTTT. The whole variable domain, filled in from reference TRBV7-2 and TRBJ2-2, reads GAGVSQSPSNKVTEKGKDVELRCDPISGHTALYWYRQSLGQGLEFLIYFQGNSAPDKSGLPSDRFSAERTGGSVSTLTIQRTQQEDSAVYLCASSGTGVGELFFGEGSRLTVL.

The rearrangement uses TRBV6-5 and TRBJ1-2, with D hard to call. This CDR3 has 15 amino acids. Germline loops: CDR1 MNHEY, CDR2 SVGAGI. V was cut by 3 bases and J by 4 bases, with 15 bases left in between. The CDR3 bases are TGTGCCAGCAGTTATCTCCCGGAGGGCGGCTATGGCTACACCTTC. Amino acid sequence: CASSYLPEGGYGYTF.

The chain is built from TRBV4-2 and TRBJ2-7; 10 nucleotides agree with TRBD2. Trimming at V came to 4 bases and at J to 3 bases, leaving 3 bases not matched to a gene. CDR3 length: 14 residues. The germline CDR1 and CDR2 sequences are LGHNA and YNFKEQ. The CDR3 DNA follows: TGTGCCAGCAGCCTGGGACTAGCGAACTACGAGCAGTACTTC. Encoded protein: CASSLGLANYEQYF.

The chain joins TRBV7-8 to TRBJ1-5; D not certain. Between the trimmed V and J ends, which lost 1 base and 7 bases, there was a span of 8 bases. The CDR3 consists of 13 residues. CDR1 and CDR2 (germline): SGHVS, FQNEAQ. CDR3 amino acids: CASSLVQLQPQHF. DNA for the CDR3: TGTGCCAGCAGCTTAGTGCAATTACAGCCCCAGCATTTT.

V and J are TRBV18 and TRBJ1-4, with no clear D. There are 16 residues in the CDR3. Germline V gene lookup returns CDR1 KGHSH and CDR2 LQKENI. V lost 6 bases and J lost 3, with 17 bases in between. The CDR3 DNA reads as TGTGCCAGCTCCCGAATCGGCGGGAAGCCTAATGAAAAACTGTTTTTT. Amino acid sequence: CASSRIGGKPNEKLFF. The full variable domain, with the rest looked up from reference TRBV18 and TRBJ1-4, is NAGVMQNPRHLVRRRGQEARLRCSPMKGHSHVYWYRQLPEEGLKFMVYLQKENIIDESGMPKERFSAEFPKEGPSILRIQQVVRGDSAAYFCASSRIGGKPNEKLFFGSGTQLSVL.

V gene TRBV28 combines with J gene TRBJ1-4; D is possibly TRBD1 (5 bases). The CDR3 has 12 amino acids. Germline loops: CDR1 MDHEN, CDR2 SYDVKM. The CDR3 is CAVGQANEKLFF. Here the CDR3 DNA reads TGTGCGGTGGGGCAGGCTAATGAAAAACTGTTTTTT.

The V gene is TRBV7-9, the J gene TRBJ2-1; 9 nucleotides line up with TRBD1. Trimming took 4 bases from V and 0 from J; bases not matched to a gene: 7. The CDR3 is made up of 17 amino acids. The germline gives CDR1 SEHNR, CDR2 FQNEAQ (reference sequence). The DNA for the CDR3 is TGTGCCAGCAGCTCAAAGGGACAGGGTAGCTCCTACAATGAGCAGTTCTTC. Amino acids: CASSSKGQGSSYNEQFF.

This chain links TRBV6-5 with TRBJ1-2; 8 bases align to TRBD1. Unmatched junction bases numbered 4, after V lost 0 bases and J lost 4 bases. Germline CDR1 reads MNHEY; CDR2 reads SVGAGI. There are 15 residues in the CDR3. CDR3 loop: CASSYSTGGTYGYTF. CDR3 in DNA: TGTGCCAGCAGTTACTCCACAGGGGGTACCTATGGCTACACCTTC.

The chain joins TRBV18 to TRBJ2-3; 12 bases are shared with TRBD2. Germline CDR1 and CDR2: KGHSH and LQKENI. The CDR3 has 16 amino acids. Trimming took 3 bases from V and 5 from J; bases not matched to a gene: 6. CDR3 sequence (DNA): TGTGCCAGCTCACCGACTAGCGGGAGTCTCGGAGATACGCAGTATTTT. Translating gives CASSPTSGSLGDTQYF.

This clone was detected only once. The CDR3: CASSQEGGYSYNEQFF. CDR3 DNA: TGTGCCAGCAGCCAAGAGGGCGGTTACTCCTACAATGAGCAGTTCTTC. The V gene is TRBV4-2, the J gene TRBJ2-1; D is unresolved. Germline V lookup: CDR1 LGHNA, CDR2 YNFKEQ. Deletions cut 0 bases from V and 0 bases from J, with 9 bases between. There are 16 residues in the CDR3.

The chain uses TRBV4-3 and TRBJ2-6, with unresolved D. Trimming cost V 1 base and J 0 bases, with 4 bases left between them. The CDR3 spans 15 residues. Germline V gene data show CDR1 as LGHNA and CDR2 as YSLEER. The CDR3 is CASSQAYSGANVLTF. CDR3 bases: TGCGCCAGCAGCCAAGCGTACTCTGGGGCCAACGTCCTGACTTTC.